A single TCR beta chain is shown here with its context. Participants had their cohort set by participant-reported clinical history. The data were obtained in a study of blood T cell repertoires in COVID-19. The overall study: In Cohort 3, a recovered donor had either two negative PCRs, clearance, or symptom resolution. From the United States, Italy and Spain came samples of acute and convalescent COVID-19.

TCRdb's copy holds only in-frame clones and misses some; the assay was immunoSEQ multiplex PCR. The table shows fewer than 150,000 clones, with over 75% occurring only once. The CDR3 is 11 amino acids. Germline V CDR1 and CDR2: DFQATT, SNEGSKA (reference sequence). Trimming left V 4 bases short and J 2 bases short, with 6 bases between. Sample: PBMCs or T cells enriched from blood (not recorded which). The receptor was derived from a man aged 50 to 59 in a cohort exposed to, infected with or recovered from COVID-19 (not recorded which). The rearrangement joins TRBV20-1 to TRBJ2-7; D remains unclear. The DNA for the CDR3 is TGCAGTGCTAAACTTACCTACGAGCAGTACTTC. Amino acid sequence: CSAKLTYEQYF.